The 29 T cell receptor beta chains below all came from one sample that was sequenced in a study of human thymus T cells. Thymic samples were excised during corrective heart operations. Profiling relied on immunoSEQ multiplex PCR, and the TCRdb table lists in-frame clones only, not all of them. The sample lists 55,000 to 85,000 clones; about 95% were seen once. Sequenced: thymus tissue. The receptor source for this set is a girl under three years old with a congenital heart defect but otherwise immunologically healthy.

This sequence joins TRBV11-3 and TRBJ2-6; perhaps TRBD1 as D (6 bases). The V gene lost 5 bases and the J gene lost 2 bases, with 16 bases spanning the gap. The CDR3 is 17 amino acids. Germline CDR1 and CDR2: SGHNT and YENEEA. The CDR3 spells CASSTRNRDAGANVLTF. The CDR3 DNA reads as TGTGCCAGCAGCACCCGGAACAGGGATGCTGGGGCCAACGTCCTGACTTTC.

This sequence joins TRBV5-1 and TRBJ1-2; 10 bases are a match to TRBD1. Germline CDR1 SGHRS, CDR2 YFSETQ. This CDR3 is built from 15 residues. V lost 4 bases, J lost 4 bases, and 7 bases stayed unmatched. The CDR3 reads CASSPVGTGAYGYTF. The CDR3 DNA reads as TGCGCCAGCAGCCCTGTGGGGACAGGGGCCTATGGCTACACCTTC. Supplemented by reference TRBV5-1 and TRBJ1-2, the full variable domain reads KAGVTQTPRYLIKTRGQQVTLSCSPISGHRSVSWYQQTPGQGLQFLFEYFSETQRNKGNFPGRFSGRQFSNSRSEMNVSTLELGDSALYLCASSPVGTGAYGYTFGSGTRLTVV.

This rearrangement joins TRBV10-2 to TRBJ2-5; D assignment may be TRBD1 or TRBD2 (7 bases each). This CDR3 has 13 amino acids. V lost 11 bases to trimming and J lost 5 bases, with 18 bases between them. Germline-derived CDR1 and CDR2 are WSHSY and SAAADI. Here the CDR3 DNA reads TGCGCCGCAGGGGGGGCGGGTTGGGAGACCCAGTACTTC. Translating gives CAAGGAGWETQYF.

The chain employs TRBV14 and TRBJ2-5; 11 bases fit TRBD2. The germline V gene encodes CDR1 SGHDN and CDR2 FVKESK. Trimming cost V 3 bases and J 3 bases; bases outside gene matches: 3. CDR3 length: 15 amino acids. CDR3 sequence (DNA): TGTGCCAGCAGCCACTCGGGACTAGCGGAAGAGACCCAGTACTTC. It translates to CASSHSGLAEETQYF.

For this clone: A junction end diverges from the germline sequence, so it may reflect a read error. V is TRBV29-1 and J is TRBJ1-2; no reliable D call. CDR1 is SQVTM and CDR2 is ANQGSEA in the germline V gene. The CDR3 contains 12 residues. The DNA of the CDR3 is TGCAGCGTTGAGGTCGGGAACTGTGGCTACACCTTC. Amino acid sequence: CSVEVGNCGYTF.

The chain couples TRBV6-1 to TRBJ2-7; possibly TRBD2 for D (5 bases). Per germline, CDR1 MNHNS and CDR2 SASEGT. Trimming stripped 2 bases from V and 9 bases from J, with 11 bases between. This CDR3 region has 12 residues. The CDR3 protein is CASSERASRQYF. Here the CDR3 DNA reads TGTGCCAGCAGTGAACGAGCTAGCAGGCAGTACTTC.

The chain employs TRBV5-5 and TRBJ1-2; no clear D gene. This CDR3 contains 15 residues. Germline CDR1 is SGHKS and CDR2 is YYEKEE (reference sequence). V was clipped by 0 bases and J by 8 bases, with 17 bases between them. CDR3 sequence (DNA): TGTGCCAGCAGCTTGGATCCCTCCCGGGTGAGGGGCTACACCTTC. Translated: CASSLDPSRVRGYTF.

The CDR3 region is CASWGGTSSYEQYF. The CDR3 DNA sequence: TGTGCCAGCTGGGGAGGGACTAGCAGCTACGAGCAGTACTTC. This chain joins TRBV2 and TRBJ2-7; 9 nucleotides match TRBD2. The V and J ends lost 8 bases and 3 bases, in that order; junction bases with no gene match: 8. CDR1 SNHLY and CDR2 FYNNEI come from the germline V gene. The CDR3 is 14 residues long.

The rearrangement uses TRBV11-2 and TRBJ2-1, with no clear D. CDR3 length equals 12 residues. Trimming took 3 bases from V and 9 from J, leaving 9 bases between them. Germline V gene data show CDR1 as SGHAT and CDR2 as FQNNGV. In DNA, the CDR3 is TGTGCCAGCAGCTTCCTCTTCGGTGAGCAGTTCTTC. It specifies CASSFLFGEQFF. Supplemented by reference TRBV11-2 and TRBJ2-1, the full variable domain reads EAGVAQSPRYKIIEKRQSVAFWCNPISGHATLYWYQQILGQGPKLLIQFQNNGVVDDSQLPKDRFSAERLKGVDSTLKIQPAKLEDSAVYLCASSFLFGEQFFGPGTRLTVL.

This clone has just one count. The rearrangement uses TRBV2 and TRBJ2-5; 9 positions match TRBD1. The CDR3 covers 13 residues. Germline CDR1 SNHLY, CDR2 FYNNEI. Losses at the gene ends were 6 bases for V and 5 bases for J; bases not matched to a gene: 4. Here the CDR3 reads CASRRDREETQYF. The CDR3, as DNA: TGTGCCAGCAGGCGGGACAGGGAGGAGACCCAGTACTTC.

The chain carries TRBV28 and TRBJ1-5; possible D gene TRBD1, 6 bases. From germline, CDR1 is MDHEN and CDR2 SYDVKM. The CDR3 has 19 residues. V was clipped by 10 bases and J by 3 bases, with 31 bases between them. This CDR3 reads CATTTPLRDTGWVNQPQHF. The CDR3 DNA reads TGTGCCACCACTACCCCCCTTAGGGATACAGGGTGGGTCAATCAGCCCCAGCATTTT.

This rearrangement joins TRBV4-3 to TRBJ2-1, with TRBD1 as a possible D gene (6 bases). Trimming took 1 base from V and 4 from J, leaving 14 bases between them. The V gene's germline CDR1 is LGHNA and CDR2 YSLEER. This CDR3 comprises 16 residues. The CDR3, as DNA: TGCGCCAGCAGCCAAGGGAACAGGGAAACGTACAATGAGCAGTTCTTC. It encodes CASSQGNRETYNEQFF.

The chain employs TRBV10-3 and TRBJ2-1; D perhaps matches TRBD1 (5 bases). The CDR3 is 15 amino acids. The germline gives CDR1 ENHRY, CDR2 SYGVKD. V lost 3 bases to trimming and J lost 8 bases, with 17 bases between them. This CDR3 is CAISESGPHKDEQFF. Written as DNA, the CDR3 is TGTGCCATCAGTGAATCAGGGCCTCATAAGGATGAGCAGTTCTTC.

CDR3 bases: TGCAGCGTTTCTTGGGGGGTTTCTGGCTACACCTTC. Translating it yields CSVSWGVSGYTF. The V call is TRBV29-1, the J call TRBJ1-2; D may be TRBD1 (5 bases). This CDR3 spans 12 amino acids. The germline CDR1 and CDR2 sequences are SQVTM and ANQGSEA. V lost 5 bases to trimming and J lost 7 bases, with 14 bases between them. The full variable domain, rest sourced from reference TRBV29-1 and TRBJ1-2, is SAVISQKPSRDICQRGTSLTIQCQVDSQVTMMFWYRQQPGQSLTLIATANQGSEATYESGFVIDKFPISRPNLTFSTLTVSNMSPEDSSIYLCSVSWGVSGYTFGSGTRLTVV.

This chain connects TRBV28 to TRBJ2-3; 9 bases are a match to TRBD2. The germline V gene has CDR1 MDHEN and CDR2 SYDVKM. This CDR3 has 18 residues. After removal of 2 bases from V and 2 bases from J, the junction contained 11 bases not matched to a gene. The CDR3 loop reads CASSLGGVGLAPTDTQYF. The CDR3 DNA reads as TGTGCCAGCAGTTTAGGAGGAGTCGGACTAGCGCCCACAGATACGCAGTATTTT.

V is TRBV19 and J is TRBJ2-1, with D unresolved. The CDR3 is 13 amino acids. Trimming pared 6 bases from V and 4 bases from J, leaving 10 bases between. Per the germline V gene, CDR1 is LNHDA and CDR2 is SQIVND (reference sequence). The DNA of the CDR3 is TGTGCCAGTAGGCCGGATGGGTACAATGAGCAGTTCTTC. As protein: CASRPDGYNEQFF.

This chain uses TRBV19 with TRBJ2-2, with TRBD2 matching over 8 bases. CDR1 and CDR2 (germline): LNHDA, SQIVND (reference sequence). CDR3 length: 15 residues. V was pared by 3 bases and J by 3 bases, with 3 bases of the junction left unmatched. CDR3 residues: CASSIPSGYTGELFF. The CDR3 DNA reads TGTGCCAGTAGTATTCCTAGCGGGTACACCGGGGAGCTGTTTTTT.

The J gene is TRBJ2-5, the V gene TRBV7-6; D perhaps matches TRBD2 (5 bases). With the DNA end fitting TRBJ2-7 better, the J assignment may be wrong. Germline CDR1 reads SGHVS; CDR2 reads FNYEAQ. The CDR3 contains 16 residues. CDR3 sequence (DNA): TGTGCCAGCAGCTCCCTCCGAGCGGCCTACCATAACGAGCAGTACTTC. It encodes CASSSLRAAYHNEQYF.

The chain combines TRBV7-9 with TRBJ1-1; D gene uncertain. Germline V gene lookup returns CDR1 SEHNR and CDR2 FQNEAQ (reference sequence). V shed 0 bases and J shed 1 base, with 6 bases lying between them. This CDR3 region has 14 residues. The CDR3 sequence is CASSLANGNTEAFF. Written as DNA, the CDR3 is TGTGCCAGCAGCTTAGCGAACGGGAACACTGAAGCTTTCTTT.

V gene TRBV7-9 combines with J gene TRBJ2-1; D unclear. The V end lost 8 bases, the J end lost 6 bases, and 8 bases lay between the germline ends. This CDR3 spans 11 amino acids. Germline V gene lookup returns CDR1 SEHNR and CDR2 FQNEAQ (reference sequence). CDR3 region: CASRRCNEQFF. CDR3 DNA sequence: TGTGCCAGCCGACGGTGCAATGAGCAGTTCTTC.

The chain is built from TRBV25-1 and TRBJ1-5; D unresolved. The V and J ends lost 2 bases and 0 bases respectively, with 8 bases between them. The CDR3 spans 15 residues. CDR1 is MGHDK, CDR2 SYGVNS, per germline. This CDR3 is CASSENSLSNQPQHF. The CDR3 coding sequence is TGTGCCAGCAGTGAAAATTCACTTAGCAATCAGCCCCAGCATTTT.

This chain links TRBV5-8 with TRBJ2-1; 7 positions agree with TRBD2. In germline, CDR1 is SGHTS, CDR2 YDEGEE. The junction had 7 bases not matched to a gene; V was cut back by 1 base and J by 0 bases. This CDR3 is built from 17 residues. In DNA, the CDR3 is TGTGCCAGCAGCTTGCCCCCAGCGGGAAGCTCCTACAATGAGCAGTTCTTC. Protein: CASSLPPAGSSYNEQFF.

The V and J genes are TRBV6-5 and TRBJ2-7; D is ambiguous. Germline CDR1 is MNHEY and CDR2 is SVGAGI. This CDR3 contains 16 residues. Trimming left V 4 bases short and J 0 bases short, with 16 bases between. The CDR3 nucleotides are TGTGCCAGCAGTTCCCGTGGTGCTTACCCCTCCTACGAGCAGTACTTC. It translates to CASSSRGAYPSYEQYF.

The chain links TRBV19 to TRBJ1-3; tentative D call: TRBD1 (6 bases). Germline V gene sequence: CDR1 LNHDA, CDR2 SQIVND (reference sequence). The CDR3 is 13 amino acids. V gave up 7 bases and J gave up 4 bases, with 11 bases separating them. In DNA form, the CDR3 reads TGTGCCAGTAAGGGGGGAGACGGAAACACCATATATTTT. Encoded protein: CASKGGDGNTIYF.

This chain joins TRBV10-1 and TRBJ2-7, with D tentatively TRBD1 (6 bases). Trimming took off 3 bases at V and 5 bases at J, with 17 bases between the two ends. CDR3 size: 15 residues. Looked up from germline, CDR1 is WNHNN and CDR2 is SYGVQD (reference sequence). The CDR3 nucleotides read TGCGCCAGCAGTGACGCCCAGGGGAGAGGTGACGAGCAGTACTTC. It translates to CASSDAQGRGDEQYF.

The chain combines TRBV29-1 with TRBJ2-5; 11 nucleotides align to TRBD2. After removal of 3 bases from V and 5 bases from J, the junction contained 11 bases not matched to a gene. CDR3 length: 16 amino acids. Germline lookup yields CDR1 SQVTM and CDR2 ANQGSEA. The CDR3 loop reads CSVDPHTSGRMETQYF. DNA for the CDR3: TGCAGCGTTGATCCACACACTAGCGGGAGAATGGAGACCCAGTACTTC.

The V and J genes are TRBV28 and TRBJ1-2; D unclear. V was cut by 1 base and J by 6 bases, with 6 bases left in between. The CDR3 runs to 12 residues. From germline, CDR1 is MDHEN and CDR2 SYDVKM. The DNA for the CDR3 is TGTGCCAGCAGTTTATTAGGTGATGGCTACACCTTC. This encodes CASSLLGDGYTF.

V usage is TRBV9 and J usage is TRBJ2-1, with 7 bases aligning to TRBD1. This CDR3 region has 16 residues. V shed 4 bases and J 5 bases; nucleotides not matched to a gene: 12. The germline V gene has CDR1 SGDLS and CDR2 YYNGEE. As DNA, the CDR3 is TGTGCCAGCAGCACAAACCACAGGGGCTTTCACAATGAGCAGTTCTTC. This encodes CASSTNHRGFHNEQFF.

The chain joins TRBV7-9 to TRBJ2-7, with D perhaps given as TRBD1 or TRBD2 (5 bases each). Germline loops: CDR1 SEHNR, CDR2 FQNEAQ (reference sequence). Trimming removed 0 bases from V and 4 bases from J, with 22 bases in between. The CDR3 extends over 18 amino acids. In DNA form, the CDR3 reads TGTGCCAGCAGCTTAGCGGAATTACCGGGACCTCTAAAATACGAGCAGTACTTC. Protein: CASSLAELPGPLKYEQYF.